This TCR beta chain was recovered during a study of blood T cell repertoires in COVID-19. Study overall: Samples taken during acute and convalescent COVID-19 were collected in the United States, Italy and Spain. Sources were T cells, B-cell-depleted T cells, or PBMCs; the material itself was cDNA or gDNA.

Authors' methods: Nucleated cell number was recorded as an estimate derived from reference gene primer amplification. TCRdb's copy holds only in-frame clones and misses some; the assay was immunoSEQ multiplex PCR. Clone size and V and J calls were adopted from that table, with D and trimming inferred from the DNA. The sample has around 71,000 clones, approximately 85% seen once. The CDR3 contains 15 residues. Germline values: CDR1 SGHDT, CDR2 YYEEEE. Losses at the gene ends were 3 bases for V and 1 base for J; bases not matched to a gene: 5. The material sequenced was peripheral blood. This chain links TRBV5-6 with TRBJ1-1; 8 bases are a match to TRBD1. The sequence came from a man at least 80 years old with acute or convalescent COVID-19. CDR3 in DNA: TGTGCCAGCAGCTCCCCCGGACAGGGGAACACTGAAGCTTTCTTT. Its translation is CASSSPGQGNTEAFF.